This record looks at one TCR beta chain sequence and its context. The antigen is unknown. The sample belongs to a study of OX40 agonist ivuxolimab in advanced cancers. Study summary: At doses from 0.01 to 10 mg/kg, patients were given intravenous ivuxolimab every 2 weeks.

CDR3 length equals 13 residues. Trimming removed 3 bases at V and 6 bases at J, with 9 bases between. CDR1 and CDR2 (germline): MNHEY, SMNVEV (reference sequence). Produced via immunoSEQ multiplex PCR; TCRdb's table is partial and in-frame only. The data show tens of thousands of clones, over 75% seen once. Study outcomes and limitations: At doses 0.1 to 3.0 mg/kg, CD4+ and CD8+ clones expanded.

Sequencing used CD4+ or CD8+ T cells sorted from blood, obtained in a trial of the OX40 agonist ivuxolimab. This rearrangement joins TRBV27 to TRBJ1-5; D might be TRBD1 (5 bases). The TCR was taken from an adult with an advanced solid tumor such as melanoma, head and neck, liver or kidney cancer. The chain's CDR3 is CASSFGGAQPQHF. The CDR3 nucleotides are TGTGCCAGCAGTTTTGGCGGGGCTCAGCCCCAGCATTTT.